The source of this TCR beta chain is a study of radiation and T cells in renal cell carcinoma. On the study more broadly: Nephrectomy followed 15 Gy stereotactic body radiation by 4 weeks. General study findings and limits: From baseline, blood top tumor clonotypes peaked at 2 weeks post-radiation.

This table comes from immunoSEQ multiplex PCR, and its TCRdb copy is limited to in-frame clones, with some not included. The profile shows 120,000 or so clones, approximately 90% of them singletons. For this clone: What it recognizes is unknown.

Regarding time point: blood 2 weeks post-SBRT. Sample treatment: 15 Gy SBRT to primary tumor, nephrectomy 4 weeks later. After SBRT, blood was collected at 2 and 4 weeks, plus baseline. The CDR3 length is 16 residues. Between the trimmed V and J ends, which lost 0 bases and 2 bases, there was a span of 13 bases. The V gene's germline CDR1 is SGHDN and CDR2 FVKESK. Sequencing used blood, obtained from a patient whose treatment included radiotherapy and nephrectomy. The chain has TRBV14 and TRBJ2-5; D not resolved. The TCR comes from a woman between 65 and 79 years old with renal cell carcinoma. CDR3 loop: CASSQEVGVRQETQYF. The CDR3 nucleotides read TGTGCCAGCAGCCAAGAGGTTGGGGTTCGTCAAGAGACCCAGTACTTC.